This T cell receptor (beta chain) was recorded in a study of blood T cell repertoires in COVID-19. The CDR3 is made up of 14 amino acids. V lost 0 bases to trimming and J lost 6 bases; unmatched junction nucleotides: 4. CDR1 and CDR2 (germline): SGDLS, YYNGEE. Some clones are missing from TCRdb's copy, which holds only in-frame ones; the method was immunoSEQ multiplex PCR. Of around 71,000 clones listed, approximately 80% are singletons. Sequencing was performed on peripheral blood. The chain combines TRBV9 with TRBJ2-7; 9 nucleotides match TRBD1. This sequence originates from a man in his 70s with acute or convalescent COVID-19. The CDR3 loop is CASSVGQGGREQYF. The CDR3 region has the DNA TGTGCCAGCAGCGTAGGACAGGGGGGCCGCGAGCAGTACTTC. The full variable domain, with the rest looked up from reference TRBV9 and TRBJ2-7, is DSGVTQTPKHLITATGQRVTLRCSPRSGDLSVYWYQQSLDQGLQFLIQYYNGEERAKGNILERFSAQQFPDLHSELNLSSLELGDSALYFCASSVGQGGREQYFGPGTRLTVT.